This T cell receptor (beta chain) was sequenced for a study of cytomegalovirus exposure and HLA in healthy donors. Study findings and constraints: Certain indistinguishable V segments, among them TRBV6-2 and TRBV6-3, were excluded. In a later analysis, HLA-associated TCR beta chains were more clonally expanded than equally common others.

The PCR made use of 60 Vbeta and 13 Jbeta primers. How the authors handled the data: About 11 million of the roughly 80 million unique TCR beta chains counted in a later analysis were shared. TCRdb keeps only in-frame clones here, not all; method: immunoSEQ multiplex PCR. For V, J and clone size, that table is used; D and trimming come from the DNA. The sample has some 100,000 clones; less than 70% are singletons. Trimming at V came to 4 bases and at J to 0 bases, leaving 4 bases not matched to a gene. CDR1 SGHRS and CDR2 YFSETQ come from the germline V gene. The CDR3 extends over 15 amino acids. With regard to this clone: Antigen specificity is unknown.

The source of this sequence is a woman in her seventies in good health and CMV-seropositive. Sequencing input: PBMCs. This rearrangement joins TRBV5-1 to TRBJ1-3; TRBD1 agrees at 7 bases. The CDR3 loop reads CASSGGTASGNTIYF. The CDR3 DNA follows: TGCGCCAGCAGCGGCGGGACAGCCTCTGGAAACACCATATATTTT.